This T cell receptor beta chain comes out of a study of blood T cell repertoires in COVID-19 (TCRdb year 2020). Describing the broader study: The collaborator samples originated in the United States, Italy and Spain and spanned the acute and convalescent phases of COVID-19. The material from the prospective study consisted of cDNA or gDNA derived from T cells, B-cell-depleted T cells, or PBMCs. Subjects who had been exposed to COVID-19, were actively infected with it, or had recovered from it provided the deeply sampled blood TCRbeta repertoires that made up the dataset. The repertoires were made available in a free public database intended to serve as a resource for research on the immune response to SARS-CoV-2. Samples were obtained from the ongoing ImmuneRACE study (first 160 participants) and from over 1,000 subjects provided by 6 global collaborators. Sample metadata almost always included a de-identified subject ID, COVID-19 status, age in years and sex. HLA class I and class II types, where available, came from metadata supplied by the sample provider rather than from assay-based typing. Here is what the overall study found, with its caveats: How much clinical and demographic metadata was included differed by source and by participant, and the metadata was provided uncurated.

From V the trimming removes 6 bases and from J it removes 2 bases, while the gene matches leave 7 bases of the junction unaccounted for. The germline V gene encodes CDR1 SGHVS and CDR2 FNYEAQ. The CDR3, from cysteine to phenylalanine, totals 16 residues. The sequence is cut down to CDR3 DNA, 48 bases in frame from base 1. A word on this clone: This clone's antigen is unknown. Qualities for individual bases were not recorded, and no much larger clone is one base off.

TCRbeta CDR3 regions were amplified from genomic DNA by means of the immunoSEQ Assay, a bias-controlled multiplex PCR. On the authors' methods: Nucleated cell counts per sample were estimated from amplification of reference gene primers within the assay. To quantify the absolute abundance of each unique TCRbeta CDR3 rearrangement, sequence reads were collapsed and filtered. Productive Simpson clonality was computed per sample as the square root of Simpson's diversity index over productive rearrangements. TCRdb limited this immuneACCESS table to in-frame rearrangements with V and J called. A share of clones is missing; checked studies link under half to unresolved V genes, and the rest is unexplained. V, J and clone size are those of that table, while D and trimming were read from the DNA. The sample table shows about 140,000 clones, and less than 90% are seen once. About 5.5% of the sample is taken by the ten largest.

Enrolling through a virtual design, the prospective study's participants ranged in age from roughly 18 to 90 years and lived across 20 to 25 United States geographic areas. Cohort assignment in the prospective study relied on participant-reported clinical history from a screening survey and a study questionnaire. In the prospective study, whole blood, serum and a nasopharyngeal or oropharyngeal swab were collected from each participant by mobile phlebotomists. Additional blood draws and questionnaires over a 2-month period could optionally be provided by prospective study participants. Before DNA extraction, blood samples from the prospective study were shipped at room temperature or frozen.

Sequenced: PBMCs or T cells enriched from blood (not recorded which). The receptor was isolated from a man aged 40-50 years with acute COVID-19. This receptor chain uses TRBV7-6 and TRBJ2-2; TRBD1 lines up with 9 middle nucleotides. CDR3 sequence: CASREDRGGNTGELFF. The sequenced DNA: TGTGCCAGCAGAGAGGACAGGGGAGGTAACACCGGGGAGCTGTTTTTT.